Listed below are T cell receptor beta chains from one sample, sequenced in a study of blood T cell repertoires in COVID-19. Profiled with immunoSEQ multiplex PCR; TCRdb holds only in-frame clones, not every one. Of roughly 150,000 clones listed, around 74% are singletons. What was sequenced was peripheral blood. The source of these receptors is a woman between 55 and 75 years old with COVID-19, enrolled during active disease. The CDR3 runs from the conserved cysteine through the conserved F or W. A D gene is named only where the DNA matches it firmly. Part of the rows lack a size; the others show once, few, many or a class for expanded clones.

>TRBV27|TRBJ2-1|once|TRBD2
CASSLTSGAREQFF
TGTGCCAGCAGCTTGACTAGCGGCGCAAGGGAGCAGTTCTTC
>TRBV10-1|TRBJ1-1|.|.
CAPMGGVAEAFF
TGCGCCCCTATGGGGGGGGTCGCTGAAGCTTTCTTT
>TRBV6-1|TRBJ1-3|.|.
CASSEALGQLSGNTIYF
TGTGCCAGCAGTGAAGCGCTGGGACAATTGTCTGGAAACACCATATATTTT
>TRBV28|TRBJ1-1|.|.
CASHGRGSVNTEAFF
TGTGCCAGCCATGGGCGGGGGAGTGTGAACACTGAAGCTTTCTTT
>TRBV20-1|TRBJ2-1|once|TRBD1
CSATTGVQQFF
TGCAGTGCGACAACAGGGGTTCAGCAGTTCTTC
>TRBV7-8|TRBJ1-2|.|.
CASSSTPGSYGYTF
TGTGCCAGCAGCTCCACCCCGGGGTCCTATGGCTACACCTTC
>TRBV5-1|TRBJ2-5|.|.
CASSGVAPGEETQYF
TGCGCCAGCAGCGGGGTCGCACCGGGGGAGGAGACCCAGTACTTC
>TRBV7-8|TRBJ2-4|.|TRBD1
CASSRYSPGQGPNIQYF
TGTGCCAGCAGCCGTTACTCACCGGGACAGGGGCCAAACATTCAGTACTTC
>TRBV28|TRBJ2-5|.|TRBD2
CASSSGLAGVRETQYF
TGTGCCAGCAGTTCGGGACTAGCGGGAGTTCGAGAGACCCAGTACTTC
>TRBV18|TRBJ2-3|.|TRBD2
CASSPPGLAGRSTDTQYF
TGTGCCAGCTCACCACCGGGACTAGCGGGCCGGTCCACAGATACGCAGTATTTT
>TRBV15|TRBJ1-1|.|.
CATSRGRVTEAFF
TGTGCCACCAGCAGAGGCAGGGTCACTGAAGCTTTCTTT
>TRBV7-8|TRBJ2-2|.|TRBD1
CASSLGQGETGELFF
TGTGCCAGCAGCTTAGGACAGGGGGAGACCGGGGAGCTGTTTTTT
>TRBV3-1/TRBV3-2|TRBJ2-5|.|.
CASSQRGSQETQYF
TGTGCCAGCAGCCAACGGGGGAGCCAAGAGACCCAGTACTTC
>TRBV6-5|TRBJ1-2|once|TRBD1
CASSRGTGPNYGYTF
TGTGCCAGCAGCCGGGGGACAGGTCCTAACTATGGCTACACCTTC
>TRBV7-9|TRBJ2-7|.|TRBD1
CASSLPGTGDKDEQYF
TGTGCCAGCAGCCTGCCCGGGACAGGGGACAAGGACGAGCAGTACTTC
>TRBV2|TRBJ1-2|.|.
CASSSDTTGGYTF
TGTGCCAGCAGTTCGGACACAACGGGGGGCTACACCTTT
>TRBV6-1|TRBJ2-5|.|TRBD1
CASSGRQGAYQETQYF
TGTGCCAGCAGTGGCAGACAGGGGGCGTACCAAGAGACCCAGTACTTC
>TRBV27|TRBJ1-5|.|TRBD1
CASRLGGSGNQPQHF
TGTGCCAGCAGGTTAGGGGGCTCGGGCAATCAGCCCCAGCATTTT
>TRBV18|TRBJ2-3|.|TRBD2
CASSPPGLAGATDTQYF
TGTGCCAGCTCACCACCGGGACTAGCGGGAGCGACAGATACGCAGTATTTT
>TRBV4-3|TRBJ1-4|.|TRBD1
CASSYGQGSEKLFF
TGCGCCAGCAGCTACGGACAGGGGAGTGAAAAACTGTTTTTT
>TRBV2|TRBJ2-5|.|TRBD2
CASSETSGPKETQYF
TGTGCCAGCAGTGAGACTAGCGGACCCAAAGAGACCCAGTACTTC
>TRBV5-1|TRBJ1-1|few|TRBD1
CASSFRTGGTTEAFF
TGCGCCAGCAGCTTCCGAACAGGGGGGACCACTGAAGCTTTCTTT
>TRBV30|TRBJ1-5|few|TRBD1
CAWSERTGRFNQPQHF
TGTGCCTGGAGCGAACGGACAGGGAGATTCAATCAGCCCCAGCATTTT
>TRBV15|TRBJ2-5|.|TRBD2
CATSRASGRYQETQYF
TGTGCCACCAGCAGAGCTAGCGGCCGGTATCAAGAGACCCAGTACTTC
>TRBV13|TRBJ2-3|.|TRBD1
CASSLKGQGSDTQYF
TGTGCCAGCAGCTTGAAGGGACAGGGCTCAGATACGCAGTATTTT
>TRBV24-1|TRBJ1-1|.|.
CATSQTGLNTEAFF
TGTGCCACCTCGCAAACAGGGTTAAACACTGAAGCTTTCTTT
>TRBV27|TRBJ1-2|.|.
CASSKTGPYGYTF
TGTGCCAGCAGTAAGACAGGCCCCTATGGCTACACCTTC
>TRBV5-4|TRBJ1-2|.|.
CASSVRQGSGGYTF
TGTGCCAGCAGCGTAAGGCAGGGTTCTGGCGGCTACACCTTC
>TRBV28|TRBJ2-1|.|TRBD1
CASSPIGQVYNEQFF
TGTGCCAGCAGTCCAATCGGACAGGTTTACAATGAGCAGTTCTTC
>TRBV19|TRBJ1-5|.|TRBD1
CASSWDRGQVGNQPQHF
TGTGCCAGTAGTTGGGACAGGGGGCAGGTCGGCAATCAGCCCCAGCATTTT
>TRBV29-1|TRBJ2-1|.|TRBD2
CSVEDPGTSRDEQFF
TGCAGCGTTGAAGATCCTGGGACTAGCAGAGATGAGCAGTTCTTC
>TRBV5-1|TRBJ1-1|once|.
CASSLVADNTEAFF
TGCGCCAGCAGCTTGGTGGCAGATAACACTGAAGCTTTCTTT
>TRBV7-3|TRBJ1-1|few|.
CASSLQVNTEAFF
TGTGCCAGCAGCTTACAGGTGAACACTGAAGCTTTCTTT
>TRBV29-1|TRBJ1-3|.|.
CSVLQGDSGNTIYF
TGCAGCGTGTTACAGGGCGACTCTGGAAACACCATATATTTT
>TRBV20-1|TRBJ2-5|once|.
CSELTQETQYF
TGCAGTGAACTGACTCAAGAGACCCAGTACTTC
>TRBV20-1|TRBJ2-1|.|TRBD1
CSARRGGEQFF
TGCAGTGCTAGAAGAGGGGGCGAGCAGTTCTTC
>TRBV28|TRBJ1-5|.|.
CASSSPGRAVSQPQHF
TGTGCCAGCAGCTCTCCTGGCAGGGCGGTTAGTCAGCCCCAGCATTTT
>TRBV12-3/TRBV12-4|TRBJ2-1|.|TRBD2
CASQTSGGGEQFF
TGTGCCAGCCAGACTAGCGGGGGCGGTGAGCAGTTCTTC
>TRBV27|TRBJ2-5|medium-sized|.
CASRYGQGGTQYF
TGTGCCAGCAGATATGGGCAGGGGGGGACCCAGTACTTC
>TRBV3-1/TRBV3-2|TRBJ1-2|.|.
CASSQGGGDYTF
TGTGCCAGCAGCCAAGGGGGAGGTGACTACACCTTC
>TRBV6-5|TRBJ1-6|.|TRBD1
CASRKTGGGSPLHF
TGTGCCAGCAGAAAAACAGGGGGGGGCTCACCCCTCCACTTT
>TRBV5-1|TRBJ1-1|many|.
CASSPLQQKNTEAFF
TGCGCCAGCAGTCCGCTACAGCAGAAGAACACTGAAGCTTTCTTT
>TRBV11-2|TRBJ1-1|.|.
CASSFKLSAGAPKNTEAFF
TGTGCCAGCAGCTTTAAGCTCTCTGCGGGGGCCCCGAAAAACACTGAAGCTTTCTTT